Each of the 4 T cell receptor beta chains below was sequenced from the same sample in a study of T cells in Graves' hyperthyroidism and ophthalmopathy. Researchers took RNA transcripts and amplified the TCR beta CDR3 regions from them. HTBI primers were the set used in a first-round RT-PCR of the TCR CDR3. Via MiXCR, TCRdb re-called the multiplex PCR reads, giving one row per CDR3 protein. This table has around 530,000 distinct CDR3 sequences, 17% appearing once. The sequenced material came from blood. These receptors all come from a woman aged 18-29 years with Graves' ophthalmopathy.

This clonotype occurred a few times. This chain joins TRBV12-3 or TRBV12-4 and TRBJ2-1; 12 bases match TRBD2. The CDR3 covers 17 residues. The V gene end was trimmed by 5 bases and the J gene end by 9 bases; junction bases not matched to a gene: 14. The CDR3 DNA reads TGTGCCAGCAGTCCCCACCTGACTAGCGGGAGAGAGGGTGAGCAGTTCTTC. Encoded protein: CASSPHLTSGREGEQFF.

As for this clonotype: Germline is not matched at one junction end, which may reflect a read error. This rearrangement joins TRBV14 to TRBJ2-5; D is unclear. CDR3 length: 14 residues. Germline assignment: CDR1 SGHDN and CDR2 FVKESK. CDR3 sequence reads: CASSPRPAQGTQYF. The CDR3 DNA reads TGTGCCAGCAGCCCCCGACCCGCCCAAGGGACCCAGTACTTC. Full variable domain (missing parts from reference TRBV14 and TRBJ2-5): EAGVTQFPSHSVIEKGQTVTLRCDPISGHDNLYWYRRVMGKEIKFLLHFVKESKQDESGMPNNRFLAERTGGTYSTLKVQPAELEDSGVYFCASSPRPAQGTQYFGPGTRLLVL.

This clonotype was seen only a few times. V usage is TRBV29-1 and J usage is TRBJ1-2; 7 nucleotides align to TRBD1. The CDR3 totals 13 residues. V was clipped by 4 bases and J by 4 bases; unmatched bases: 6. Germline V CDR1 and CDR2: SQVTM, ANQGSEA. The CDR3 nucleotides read TGCAGCGTTGTTGAACAGGGGTCCTATGGCTACACCTTC. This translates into CSVVEQGSYGYTF.

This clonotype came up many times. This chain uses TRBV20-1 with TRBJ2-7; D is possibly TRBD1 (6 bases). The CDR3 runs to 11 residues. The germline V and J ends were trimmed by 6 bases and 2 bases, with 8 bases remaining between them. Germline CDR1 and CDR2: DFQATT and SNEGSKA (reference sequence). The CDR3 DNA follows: TGCAGTGCAGGGGGAGCCTACGAGCAGTACTTC. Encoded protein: CSAGGAYEQYF.